The 17 T cell receptor beta chains in this list originate from one sample, sequenced in a study of cytomegalovirus exposure and HLA in healthy donors. Primers included in the PCR were 60 Vbeta and 13 Jbeta primers. Only in-frame clones appear in the TCRdb table, and some are missing; sequencing was by immunoSEQ multiplex PCR. The sample includes 150,000 to 200,000 clones, 80% to 85% of them seen just once. Sequenced input: PBMCs. These receptors were taken from a woman between 40 and 50 years old in good health and CMV-seronegative.

The V and J genes are TRBV28 and TRBJ1-1; D gene ambiguous. V gave up 5 bases and J gave up 0 bases, with 4 bases separating them. Germline V lookup: CDR1 MDHEN, CDR2 SYDVKM. The CDR3 length is 12 residues. CDR3 coding DNA: TGTGCCAGCAGTGCGGTGAACACTGAAGCTTTCTTT. It yields the protein CASSAVNTEAFF.

V usage is TRBV2 and J usage is TRBJ2-7, with TRBD1 identical over 11 bases. V was clipped by 11 bases and J by 7 bases; unmatched bases: 7. Germline CDR1 and CDR2: SNHLY and FYNNEI. CDR3 length: 12 residues. CDR3 nucleotide sequence: TGTGCCCTCGGACAGGGGGCTCAGGAGCAGTACGTC. Residues: CALGQGAQEQYV.

The J gene is TRBJ2-3, the V gene TRBV7-9, with D hard to call. This CDR3 contains 11 residues. Germline CDR1 and CDR2: SEHNR and FQNEAQ (reference sequence). V was trimmed by 8 bases and J by 4 bases, leaving 7 bases between them. CDR3 sequence (DNA): TGTGCCAGCCAAATGTCAGATACGCAGTATTTT. This sequence encodes CASQMSDTQYF.

The chain combines TRBV6-1 with TRBJ2-5; possibly TRBD2 for D (6 bases). The CDR3 length is 13 residues. V shed 3 bases and J shed 3 bases, with 8 bases lying between them. Germline V lookup: CDR1 MNHNS, CDR2 SASEGT. DNA of the CDR3: TGTGCCAGCAGTGAGGGACTCAAAGAGACCCAGTACTTC. Amino acids: CASSEGLKETQYF.

This clone was detected only once. The chain employs TRBV19 and TRBJ2-5; 7 bases fit TRBD1. V dropped 7 bases and J dropped 4; count of bases not matched to a gene: 12. The length of the CDR3 is 15 residues. Germline V lookup: CDR1 LNHDA, CDR2 SQIVND (reference sequence). Here the CDR3 DNA reads TGTGCCAGTATGAGCTGGCAGGGGGTAGGAGAGACCCAGTACTTC. Amino acids: CASMSWQGVGETQYF. Full variable domain (rest looked up from reference TRBV19 and TRBJ2-5): DGGITQSPKYLFRKEGQNVTLSCEQNLNHDAMYWYRQDPGQGLRLIYYSQIVNDFQKGDIAEGYSVSREKKESFPLTVTSAQKNPTAFYLCASMSWQGVGETQYFGPGTRLLVL.

The V call is TRBV4-3, the J call TRBJ1-1; 8 nucleotides line up with TRBD1. CDR1 LGHNA and CDR2 YSLEER come from the germline V gene. The junction had 9 bases not matched to a gene; V was cut back by 6 bases and J by 0 bases. The CDR3 has 16 amino acids. As DNA, the CDR3 is TGCGCCAGCAGGGCAGGGGGCGGAGGTTTGAACACTGAAGCTTTCTTT. This encodes CASRAGGGGLNTEAFF.

V is TRBV9 and J is TRBJ2-3; D perhaps matches TRBD1 (6 bases). Trimming pared 5 bases from V and 1 base from J, leaving 14 bases between. Germline V gives CDR1 SGDLS, CDR2 YYNGEE. The CDR3 runs to 15 residues. Written as DNA, the CDR3 is TGTGCCAGCAGTGGGGGCGAGTTGGGCACAGATACGCAGTATTTT. This gives the protein CASSGGELGTDTQYF.

The chain has TRBV7-2 and TRBJ2-7; 9 bases are a match to TRBD2. CDR3 length: 15 amino acids. J gave up 3 bases and V 2 bases, and 5 bases lay outside the gene matches. Germline CDR1 and CDR2: SGHTA and FQGNSA. Here the CDR3 reads CASSLSSSGNYEQYF. CDR3 nucleotide sequence: TGTGCCAGCAGCTTAAGTTCTAGCGGGAACTACGAGCAGTACTTC.

CDR3: CASSEMAGGGQAFF. The CDR3 DNA sequence: TGTGCCAGCAGTGAAATGGCAGGGGGAGGTCAGGCTTTCTTT. The chain couples TRBV6-1 to TRBJ1-1; TRBD1 aligns across 7 bases. Trimming at V came to 2 bases and at J to 11 bases, leaving 11 bases not matched to a gene. The CDR3 is 14 residues long. CDR1 is MNHNS and CDR2 is SASEGT in the germline V gene.

Notes on this clone: At one end, the junction sequence differs from germline, possibly due to a read error. The CDR3 protein is CSARVGLF. Written as DNA, the CDR3 is TGCAGTGCTAGGGTTGGGCTCTTT. The rearrangement links TRBV20-1 to TRBJ1-1; D unresolved. The CDR3 loop spans 8 amino acids. CDR1 and CDR2 from the germline V gene are DFQATT and SNEGSKA (reference sequence).

The chain is built from TRBV6-1 and TRBJ2-7; no clear D. The V gene's germline CDR1 is MNHNS and CDR2 SASEGT. Trimming shortened V by 9 bases and J by 0 bases, and 9 bases separated the two germline ends. The CDR3 runs 12 residues. The CDR3 is CASSASSYEQYF. Written as DNA, the CDR3 is TGTGCCAGTTCAGCTAGCTCCTACGAGCAGTACTTC.

This clone was seen only once. The rearrangement joins TRBV28 to TRBJ2-1, with a possible D match to TRBD2 (6 bases). V was cut by 2 bases and J by 1 base, with 15 bases left in between. Germline V gene data show CDR1 as MDHEN and CDR2 as SYDVKM. CDR3 length: 17 amino acids. The CDR3 is CASSLLTGASSYNEQFF. CDR3 coding DNA: TGTGCCAGCAGTTTACTAACGGGAGCTTCATCCTACAATGAGCAGTTCTTC.

The chain employs TRBV9 and TRBJ1-1; D ambiguous. Trimming shortened V by 4 bases and J by 1 base, and 8 bases separated the two germline ends. Per the germline V gene, CDR1 is SGDLS and CDR2 is YYNGEE. The CDR3 spans 13 residues. This CDR3 reads CASSFSGNTEAFF. The CDR3 DNA follows: TGTGCCAGCAGCTTTTCAGGGAACACTGAAGCTTTCTTT.

This clone has just one count. The rearrangement links TRBV7-2 to TRBJ2-1; the match to TRBD2 covers 7 bases. The CDR3 loop spans 16 amino acids. V was pared by 5 bases and J by 4 bases, with 11 bases of the junction left unmatched. In germline, CDR1 is SGHTA, CDR2 FQGNSA. CDR3 region: CASSPPGAGDYNEQFF. CDR3 DNA: TGTGCCAGCAGCCCCCCCGGGGCGGGAGATTACAATGAGCAGTTCTTC.

In regard to this clone: A much larger clone differs by one base, so this may be a read error. J is TRBJ1-1 and V is TRBV7-8; D unresolved. The CDR3 is 12 amino acids. Germline CDR1 and CDR2: SGHVS and FQNEAQ. The V and J ends lost 3 bases and 1 base respectively, with 3 bases between them. CDR3 protein: CASSFQNTEAFF. CDR3 coding DNA: TGTGCCAGCAGCTTCCAGAACACTGAAGCTTTCTTT.

The rearrangement links TRBV4-3 to TRBJ1-6, with D uncertain. The CDR3 loop spans 15 amino acids. V gave up 4 bases and J gave up 0 bases, with 7 bases separating them. Germline assignment: CDR1 LGHNA and CDR2 YSLEER. CDR3 sequence (DNA): TGCGCCAGCAGCCGGGAGAGCTCCTATAATTCACCCCTCCACTTT. Residues: CASSRESSYNSPLHF.

The rearrangement links TRBV4-3 to TRBJ2-7; 8 nucleotides line up with TRBD2. The ends lost 0 bases at V and 2 bases at J; junction bases unmatched: 6. The CDR3 is 16 amino acids. Germline V CDR1 and CDR2: LGHNA, YSLEER. The CDR3 DNA reads TGCGCCAGCAGCCAAGAAAAAGCGGGAGCAACCTACGAGCAGTACTTC. It specifies CASSQEKAGATYEQYF.